The 24 T cell receptor beta chains in this list originate from one sample, sequenced in a study of siplizumab effects on memory and regulatory T cells. Data came from immunoSEQ multiplex PCR; TCRdb stores just in-frame clones and leaves some out. The sample consists of around 95,000 clones, more than 90% of them appearing once. The sample taken for sequencing was CD4+ T cells sorted from blood. The receptor source for this set is a human donor in good health.

The V call is TRBV5-1, the J call TRBJ2-7; D may correspond to TRBD1 or TRBD2 (5 bases each). The CDR3 has 11 residues. Trimming took 0 bases from V and 9 from J, leaving 7 bases between them. Germline CDR1 reads SGHRS; CDR2 reads YFSETQ. CDR3 region: CASSLDGGQYF. CDR3 nucleotides: TGCGCCAGCAGCTTGGATGGGGGGCAGTACTTC. The full variable domain, rest sourced from reference TRBV5-1 and TRBJ2-7, is KAGVTQTPRYLIKTRGQQVTLSCSPISGHRSVSWYQQTPGQGLQFLFEYFSETQRNKGNFPGRFSGRQFSNSRSEMNVSTLELGDSALYLCASSLDGGQYFGPGTRLTVT.

This clone came up many times. The rearrangement links TRBV7-2 to TRBJ1-3; D is undetermined. Germline CDR1 SGHTA, CDR2 FQGNSA. Trimming pared 1 base from V and 0 bases from J, leaving 10 bases between. The CDR3 totals 16 residues. The CDR3 region has the DNA TGTGCCAGCAGCTTAGGGATGGCGGACTCTGGAAACACCATATATTTT. Translating gives CASSLGMADSGNTIYF.

The chain recombines TRBV7-2 with TRBJ2-5, with D possibly being TRBD1 (5 bases). The CDR3 is 13 amino acids. V lost 0 bases, J lost 3 bases, and 5 bases lay in between. Germline CDR1 and CDR2: SGHTA and FQGNSA. The CDR3, as DNA: TGTGCCAGCAGCTTAGCCAGGGAAGAGACCCAGTACTTC. Protein: CASSLAREETQYF.

This clone was observed once. Other DNA sequences within the sample encode an identical CDR3. The chain carries TRBV7-2 and TRBJ2-3; D is undetermined. With 4 bases removed from V and 2 bases from J, the gap between germline ends came to 1 base. This CDR3 has 11 amino acids. Germline-derived CDR1 and CDR2 are SGHTA and FQGNSA. CDR3 in DNA: TGTGCCAGCAGCTCCACAGATACGCAGTATTTT. Its translation is CASSSTDTQYF. Together with reference TRBV7-2 and TRBJ2-3, the CDR3 gives the full variable domain: GAGVSQSPSNKVTEKGKDVELRCDPISGHTALYWYRQSLGQGLEFLIYFQGNSAPDKSGLPSDRFSAERTGGSVSTLTIQRTQQEDSAVYLCASSSTDTQYFGPGTRLTVL.

The chain recombines TRBV18 with TRBJ1-1, with TRBD1 as a possible D gene (5 bases). Germline V gene data show CDR1 as KGHSH and CDR2 as LQKENI. V lost 3 bases and J 4 bases, leaving 9 bases between the germline ends. This CDR3 has 13 residues. The CDR3 DNA follows: TGTGCCAGCTCACCCCAGGGTGTCACTGAAGCTTTCTTT. Translated, it gives CASSPQGVTEAFF.

This chain links TRBV28 with TRBJ2-7; D tentatively fits TRBD1 or TRBD2 (5 bases each). CDR3 size: 14 residues. Trimming shortened V by 7 bases and J by 2 bases, and 15 bases separated the two germline ends. The germline V gene encodes CDR1 MDHEN and CDR2 SYDVKM. CDR3 coding DNA: TGTGCCAGCATGAAGGGGCTGGGACCCTACGAGCAGTACTTC. Its protein product is CASMKGLGPYEQYF. The variable domain in full, completed from reference TRBV28 and TRBJ2-7, reads DVKVTQSSRYLVKRTGEKVFLECVQDMDHENMFWYRQDPGLGLRLIYFSYDVKMKEKGDIPEGYSVSREKKERFSLILESASTNQTSMYLCASMKGLGPYEQYFGPGTRLTVT.

The genes are TRBV5-4 and TRBJ2-5, with 11 bases that match TRBD2. The junction had 7 bases not matched to a gene; V was cut back by 2 bases and J by 7 bases. CDR1 is SGHNT and CDR2 is YYREEE in the germline V gene (reference sequence). CDR3 size: 15 residues. The CDR3 loop is CASSFPLAGGTTQYF. DNA of the CDR3: TGTGCCAGCAGCTTCCCTCTAGCGGGGGGAACGACCCAGTACTTC.

The rearrangement joins TRBV7-2 to TRBJ2-5; a possible D gene is TRBD2 (6 bases). The CDR3 contains 14 residues. Germline V gives CDR1 SGHTA, CDR2 FQGNSA. V was pared by 5 bases and J by 4 bases, with 14 bases between. The CDR3 DNA reads TGTGCCAGCAGCCTTCACACCGGGGGAGAGACCCAGTACTTC. Translation gives CASSLHTGGETQYF.

This clone has a single count. As DNA, the CDR3 is TGTGCCATCAGGCGCAGGGGGCAGGATACTGAAGCTTTCTTT. Its protein is CAIRRRGQDTEAFF. The rearrangement links TRBV10-3 to TRBJ1-1; 8 nucleotides line up with TRBD1. The CDR3 sequence is 14 residues long. The J segment lost 5 bases and the V segment lost 6 bases, leaving 8 bases of the junction unmatched. Germline CDR1 and CDR2: ENHRY and SYGVKD.

The J gene is TRBJ2-7, the V gene TRBV6-5; D remains ambiguous. There are 14 residues in the CDR3. CDR1 is MNHEY and CDR2 is SVGAGI in the germline V gene. The V gene lost 5 bases and the J gene lost 5 bases, with 16 bases spanning the gap. The CDR3 bases are TGTGCCAGCAGTCATTCTGCCTTGAGGAACGAGCAGTACTTC. Translation: CASSHSALRNEQYF.

DNA of the CDR3: TGTGCCAGCAGCCAAGTCTTAGGACAGGGGGAGAACACTGAAGCTTTCTTT. It is translated as CASSQVLGQGENTEAFF. The chain carries TRBV14 and TRBJ1-1; 10 positions match TRBD1. CDR3 length equals 17 residues. The V gene's germline CDR1 is SGHDN and CDR2 FVKESK. Germline trimming cut 1 base from V and 1 base from J; bases unmatched to any gene: 6.

This chain connects TRBV15 to TRBJ1-3; D is possibly TRBD1 (6 bases). Germline lookup yields CDR1 LNHNV and CDR2 YYDKDF (reference sequence). The V end was cut by 3 bases, the J end by 0 bases, with 9 bases between. The CDR3 is made up of 15 amino acids. CDR3 region: CATSREGGSGNTIYF. The CDR3 DNA reads TGTGCCACCAGCAGGGAAGGGGGCTCTGGAAACACCATATATTTT.

The V call is TRBV28, the J call TRBJ2-5, with TRBD2 matching over 9 bases. CDR1 and CDR2 from the germline V gene are MDHEN and SYDVKM. The CDR3 has 12 amino acids. V gave up 3 bases and J gave up 10 bases; unmatched junction bases: 3. The chain's CDR3 is CASSFSGSNQYF. Here the CDR3 DNA reads TGTGCCAGCAGTTTTAGCGGGAGCAACCAGTACTTC.

J is TRBJ1-3 and V is TRBV4-1, with a tentative D call TRBD1 (5 bases). Germline-derived CDR1 and CDR2 are MGHRA and YSYEKL. V lost 0 bases, J lost 1 base, and 10 bases lay in between. The CDR3 is 16 amino acids. CDR3 amino acids: CASSQDLPGSGNTIYF. As DNA, the CDR3 is TGCGCCAGCAGCCAAGATCTGCCAGGGTCTGGAAACACCATATATTTT.

This chain connects TRBV18 to TRBJ2-3; 7 nucleotides agree with TRBD2. CDR3 length equals 14 residues. The germline gives CDR1 KGHSH, CDR2 LQKENI. V lost 5 bases to trimming and J lost 3 bases; unmatched junction nucleotides: 5. CDR3 region: CASSKSGETDTQYF. CDR3 bases: TGTGCCAGCTCAAAGAGCGGGGAAACAGATACGCAGTATTTT.

The chain has TRBV19 and TRBJ1-5, with TRBD1 matching 8 bases. Trimming removed 7 bases from V and 3 bases from J; junction bases left unmatched: 14. This CDR3 has 17 amino acids. Germline-derived CDR1 and CDR2 are LNHDA and SQIVND (reference sequence). CDR3 coding DNA: TGTGCCAGTACCTCAGACCCCCAGGGGGCCCTCAATCAGCCCCAGCATTTT. Translation: CASTSDPQGALNQPQHF.

V usage is TRBV27 and J usage is TRBJ1-2; D is unresolved. The germline gives CDR1 MNHEY, CDR2 SMNVEV (reference sequence). The V and J ends lost 5 bases and 8 bases respectively, with 12 bases between them. The CDR3 contains 12 residues. The CDR3 DNA follows: TGTGCCAGCAGTAACCCTTCACAAGGCTACACCTTC. Encoded protein: CASSNPSQGYTF.

The J gene is TRBJ1-5, the V gene TRBV6-5; D remains unclear. Trimming left V 6 bases short and J 1 base short, with 7 bases between. Germline V lookup: CDR1 MNHEY, CDR2 SVGAGI. The CDR3 runs to 13 residues. CDR3: CASSFGSNQPQHF. CDR3 nucleotide sequence: TGTGCCAGCAGCTTCGGAAGCAATCAGCCCCAGCATTTT.

The V and J genes are TRBV18 and TRBJ2-7; weak D call: TRBD1 (8 bases). Germline assignment: CDR1 KGHSH and CDR2 LQKENI. V was shortened by 0 bases and J by 6 bases, with 18 bases between the two germline ends. The CDR3 contains 16 residues. For the CDR3, the DNA is TGTGCCAGCTCACCACCCATTGGACAGGGAGGGGCCGAGCAGTACTTC. This encodes CASSPPIGQGGAEQYF.

The chain joins TRBV28 to TRBJ2-1, with D unclear. The CDR3 contains 13 residues. Germline lookup yields CDR1 MDHEN and CDR2 SYDVKM. Trimming stripped 3 bases from V and 0 bases from J, with 3 bases between. The CDR3: CASSFPSYNEQFF. The CDR3 nucleotides read TGTGCCAGCAGTTTTCCCTCCTACAATGAGCAGTTCTTC. Complete variable domain (other parts from reference TRBV28 and TRBJ2-1): DVKVTQSSRYLVKRTGEKVFLECVQDMDHENMFWYRQDPGLGLRLIYFSYDVKMKEKGDIPEGYSVSREKKERFSLILESASTNQTSMYLCASSFPSYNEQFFGPGTRLTVL.

The chain links TRBV6-6 to TRBJ2-3; 7 bases are a match to TRBD1. Trimming removed 4 bases from V and 2 bases from J; junction bases left unmatched: 9. Germline-derived CDR1 and CDR2 are MNHNY and SVGAGI (reference sequence). CDR3 length: 16 residues. CDR3 sequence: CASSSERDRNTDTQYF. The CDR3 DNA reads as TGTGCCAGCAGTTCTGAACGGGACAGAAACACAGATACGCAGTATTTT.

The chain is built from TRBV30 and TRBJ1-6; possible D gene TRBD1, 6 bases. The CDR3 contains 14 residues. Germline assignment: CDR1 GTSNPN and CDR2 SVGIG (reference sequence). Between the trimmed V and J ends, which lost 4 bases and 2 bases, there was a span of 9 bases. The CDR3 DNA reads as TGTGCCTGGACCGGGACAACCTATAATTCACCCCTCCACTTT. This gives the protein CAWTGTTYNSPLHF.

The chain combines TRBV7-9 with TRBJ2-5; the match to TRBD2 covers 10 bases. The V segment lost 0 bases and the J segment 3 bases; nucleotides outside the gene matches: 4. CDR1 is SEHNR, CDR2 FQNEAQ, per germline (reference sequence). The CDR3 has 16 residues. The CDR3 DNA follows: TGTGCCAGCAGCTTAGCGGTACTAGCGGGGAAAGAGACCCAGTACTTC. As protein: CASSLAVLAGKETQYF.

The chain is built from TRBV12-5 and TRBJ2-1; 9 nucleotides agree with TRBD1. CDR3 length: 18 residues. Germline V gene sequence: CDR1 LGHNT, CDR2 FRNRAP. With 5 bases clipped from V and 5 bases from J, the junction kept 16 bases outside the gene matches. CDR3 DNA: TGTGCTAGTGGTGTAGACACAAAAACCGGGACAGGGCACAATGAGCAGTTCTTC. Translated: CASGVDTKTGTGHNEQFF. The full variable domain, rest sourced from reference TRBV12-5 and TRBJ2-1, is DARVTQTPRHKVTEMGQEVTMRCQPILGHNTVFWYRQTMMQGLELLAYFRNRAPLDDSGMPKDRFSAEMPDATLATLKIQPSEPRDSAVYFCASGVDTKTGTGHNEQFFGPGTRLTVL.